These 23 T cell receptor beta chains share one sample of origin, sequenced in a study of cytomegalovirus exposure and HLA in healthy donors. Sequenced by immunoSEQ multiplex PCR; TCRdb stores in-frame clones only, minus some. Of 90,000 or so clones in the sample, 75% to 90% were seen once. The sequenced sample consisted of PBMCs. Receptor source: a man in his late teens or twenties in good health and CMV-seropositive.

The chain employs TRBV6-1 and TRBJ2-6; tentative D call: TRBD2 (5 bases). The germline V gene encodes CDR1 MNHNS and CDR2 SASEGT. V lost 8 bases and J lost 4, with 9 bases in between. This CDR3 region has 13 residues. This CDR3 reads CASGETGANVLTF. The CDR3 bases are TGTGCCAGCGGGGAGACCGGGGCCAACGTCCTGACTTTC.

This chain connects TRBV19 to TRBJ2-3; 7 positions agree with TRBD2. V gave up 3 bases and J gave up 2 bases; unmatched junction bases: 2. Germline V gene sequence: CDR1 LNHDA, CDR2 SQIVND (reference sequence). The CDR3 covers 14 residues. The CDR3 coding sequence is TGTGCCAGTAGTATGGGACTACTCACAGATACGCAGTATTTT. Amino acids: CASSMGLLTDTQYF. Full variable domain (missing parts from reference TRBV19 and TRBJ2-3): DGGITQSPKYLFRKEGQNVTLSCEQNLNHDAMYWYRQDPGQGLRLIYYSQIVNDFQKGDIAEGYSVSREKKESFPLTVTSAQKNPTAFYLCASSMGLLTDTQYFGPGTRLTVL.

The chain combines TRBV5-1 with TRBJ2-7; TRBD2 agrees at 13 bases. Germline lookup yields CDR1 SGHRS and CDR2 YFSETQ. Trimming took 0 bases from V and 9 from J; bases not matched to a gene: 3. This CDR3 contains 14 residues. The CDR3 protein is CASSLELAGGLQYV. DNA for the CDR3: TGCGCCAGCAGCTTGGAACTAGCGGGAGGGTTGCAGTACGTC.

The chain is built from TRBV6-5 and TRBJ1-1, with D maybe TRBD1 (6 bases). Germline-derived CDR1 and CDR2 are MNHEY and SVGAGI. This CDR3 is 14 amino acids long. V was pared by 6 bases and J by 5 bases, with 16 bases between. The CDR3 is CASSKQGEETEAFF. As DNA, the CDR3 is TGTGCCAGCAGCAAACAGGGTGAAGAGACTGAAGCTTTCTTT.

The CDR3 coding sequence is TGTGCCAGCAGTTACAAGGCGGGGGACACCGGGGAGCTGTTTTTT. This codes for CASSYKAGDTGELFF. The V gene is TRBV6-5, the J gene TRBJ2-2; 7 bases map to TRBD2. The CDR3 extends over 15 amino acids. V shed 2 bases, J shed 3 bases, and the junction held 3 bases outside the gene matches. CDR1 MNHEY and CDR2 SVGAGI come from the germline V gene.

This chain uses TRBV9 with TRBJ2-1; 7 bases fit TRBD1. The CDR3 has 15 residues. Trimming took 0 bases from V and 4 from J; bases not matched to a gene: 4. Germline CDR1 is SGDLS and CDR2 is YYNGEE. DNA of the CDR3: TGTGCCAGCAGCGTAGGGAGACAGGGTTACAATGAGCAGTTCTTC. It is translated as CASSVGRQGYNEQFF.

The rearrangement uses TRBV29-1 and TRBJ2-3, with TRBD2 matching over 11 bases. This CDR3 has 15 residues. Per the germline V gene, CDR1 is SQVTM and CDR2 is ANQGSEA. V lost 6 bases, J lost 0 bases, and 5 bases stayed unmatched. CDR3 sequence: CSVTGLADSTDTQYF. DNA of the CDR3: TGCAGCGTCACGGGACTAGCGGATAGCACAGATACGCAGTATTTT.

V and J are TRBV18 and TRBJ2-3, with TRBD2 identical over 8 bases. The CDR3 extends over 15 amino acids. Per the germline V gene, CDR1 is KGHSH and CDR2 is LQKENI. V gave up 2 bases and J gave up 0 bases; unmatched junction bases: 1. The CDR3 DNA reads TGTGCCAGCTCACCAACGGGAGGGAGCACAGATACGCAGTATTTT. Its translation is CASSPTGGSTDTQYF.

The V gene is TRBV5-4, the J gene TRBJ2-7; 12 nucleotides match TRBD2. There are 17 residues in the CDR3. Germline CDR1 is SGHNT and CDR2 is YYREEE (reference sequence). Unmatched junction bases numbered 11, after V lost 0 bases and J lost 7 bases. The CDR3: CASSLETSGRRTIEQYF. In DNA form, the CDR3 reads TGTGCCAGCAGCTTGGAAACTAGCGGGAGGCGTACGATAGAGCAGTACTTC.

The rearrangement joins TRBV5-8 to TRBJ2-4; D is uncertain. The CDR3 sequence is 13 residues long. Trimming removed 1 base at V and 8 bases at J, with 10 bases between. Germline lookup yields CDR1 SGHTS and CDR2 YDEGEE. Written as DNA, the CDR3 is TGTGCCAGCAGCTTGAGGCAGGTGGACATTCAGTACTTC. Translating it yields CASSLRQVDIQYF.

The chain carries TRBV5-1 and TRBJ1-2; D possibly corresponds to TRBD1 (5 bases). Germline-derived CDR1 and CDR2 are SGHRS and YFSETQ. The CDR3 consists of 13 residues. The ends were cut back, 0 bases at V and 5 bases at J, with 8 bases in the middle. The CDR3 DNA reads TGCGCCAGCAGCTTGGTTGCAGGGTATGGCTACACCTTC. Translation: CASSLVAGYGYTF.

The CDR3 region is CASSSGTLAKNIQYF. CDR3 nucleotide sequence: TGTGCCAGCAGTTCGGGAACTCTAGCCAAAAACATTCAGTACTTC. This chain uses TRBV6-5 with TRBJ2-4; perhaps TRBD2 as D (5 bases). The CDR3 covers 15 residues. V lost 4 bases, J lost 0 bases, and 10 bases lay in between. Germline loops: CDR1 MNHEY, CDR2 SVGAGI.

This chain links TRBV4-2 with TRBJ2-1; 9 bases line up with TRBD2. This CDR3 is built from 13 residues. Unmatched junction bases numbered 8, after V lost 3 bases and J lost 14 bases. Germline assignment: CDR1 LGHNA and CDR2 YNFKEQ. Written as DNA, the CDR3 is TGTGCCAGCAGCCAGGAGACTAGCGGCAAGGAGTTCTTC. This sequence encodes CASSQETSGKEFF.

V gene TRBV7-9 combines with J gene TRBJ1-1; TRBD1 aligns across 9 bases. V gave up 1 base and J gave up 1 base; unmatched junction bases: 4. This CDR3 is built from 16 residues. CDR1 is SEHNR and CDR2 is FQNEAQ in the germline V gene (reference sequence). The CDR3 DNA follows: TGTGCCAGCAGCTTAGTAGGGACAGGGACGAACACTGAAGCTTTCTTT. It codes for CASSLVGTGTNTEAFF. The variable domain in full, with the rest retrieved from reference TRBV7-9 and TRBJ1-1, is DTGVSQNPRHKITKRGQNVTFRCDPISEHNRLYWYRQTLGQGPEFLTYFQNEAQLEKSRLLSDRFSAERPKGSFSTLEIQRTEQGDSAMYLCASSLVGTGTNTEAFFGQGTRLTVV.

This chain links TRBV5-6 with TRBJ2-7, with 10 bases identical to TRBD1. The CDR3 extends over 16 amino acids. Germline V lookup: CDR1 SGHDT, CDR2 YYEEEE. The trim removed 4 bases at V and 1 base at J, leaving 8 bases unmatched. The CDR3 sequence is CASSQDGQGVSYEQYF. In nucleotides, the CDR3 is TGTGCCAGCAGCCAAGATGGACAGGGGGTATCCTACGAGCAGTACTTC.

V is TRBV19 and J is TRBJ1-1, with 8 positions matching TRBD1. J was trimmed by 0 bases and V by 4 bases; bases with no gene match: 7. CDR3 length: 16 amino acids. Germline CDR1 and CDR2: LNHDA and SQIVND (reference sequence). Written as DNA, the CDR3 is TGTGCCAGTAGTACCCAAAGGACAGGGATGAACACTGAAGCTTTCTTT. Its translation is CASSTQRTGMNTEAFF. The full variable domain, in which reference TRBV19 and TRBJ1-1 provide the parts outside the CDR3, is DGGITQSPKYLFRKEGQNVTLSCEQNLNHDAMYWYRQDPGQGLRLIYYSQIVNDFQKGDIAEGYSVSREKKESFPLTVTSAQKNPTAFYLCASSTQRTGMNTEAFFGQGTRLTVV.

The V call is TRBV4-1, the J call TRBJ2-7; D gene uncertain. Trimming left V 0 bases short and J 2 bases short, with 11 bases between. Germline values: CDR1 MGHRA, CDR2 YSYEKL. CDR3 length: 15 residues. In DNA form, the CDR3 reads TGCGCCAGCAGCCAAGATATTCCCACAACCTACGAGCAGTACTTC. It encodes CASSQDIPTTYEQYF.

The chain combines TRBV4-1 with TRBJ2-1; 7 bases align to TRBD2. The CDR3 runs to 16 residues. The germline CDR1 and CDR2 sequences are MGHRA and YSYEKL. The trim removed 2 bases at V and 2 bases at J, leaving 6 bases unmatched. The CDR3 loop is CASSQTMSGAYNEQFF. The DNA of the CDR3 is TGCGCCAGCAGCCAAACAATGAGCGGGGCCTACAATGAGCAGTTCTTC.

V is TRBV20-1 and J is TRBJ1-2; weak D call: TRBD1 (5 bases). This CDR3 spans 11 amino acids. Germline-derived CDR1 and CDR2 are DFQATT and SNEGSKA (reference sequence). V was cut by 7 bases and J by 7 bases, with 13 bases left in between. CDR3 coding DNA: TGCAGTGGGAGGACGGGGGGTGGCTACACCTTC. As protein: CSGRTGGGYTF.

The rearrangement joins TRBV9 to TRBJ2-7, with a possible D match to TRBD1 (6 bases). Germline-derived CDR1 and CDR2 are SGDLS and YYNGEE. The V gene lost 1 base and the J gene lost 1 base, with 12 bases spanning the gap. The CDR3 has 15 residues. The CDR3 loop is CASSVRWDTSYEQYV. In nucleotides, the CDR3 is TGTGCCAGCAGCGTACGTTGGGACACGTCCTACGAGCAGTACGTC.

This clone has just one count. The V gene is TRBV18, the J gene TRBJ2-3; 13 bases align to TRBD2. The CDR3 spans 16 residues. The trim removed 6 bases at V and 0 bases at J, leaving 3 bases unmatched. Per the germline V gene, CDR1 is KGHSH and CDR2 is LQKENI. CDR3 bases: TGTGCCAGCTCGCTGGGACTAGCGGGGAGCACAGATACGCAGTATTTT. Its translation: CASSLGLAGSTDTQYF.

The chain carries TRBV4-1 and TRBJ1-1; D may be TRBD1 (5 bases). Trimming left V 2 bases short and J 5 bases short, with 15 bases between. The CDR3 spans 15 residues. CDR1 MGHRA and CDR2 YSYEKL come from the germline V gene. CDR3 sequence: CASSQIPDRGTEAFF. The DNA for the CDR3 is TGCGCCAGCAGCCAAATCCCGGACCGGGGGACTGAAGCTTTCTTT.

V gene TRBV5-1 combines with J gene TRBJ1-2, with D hard to call. The CDR3 length is 13 residues. Germline CDR1 and CDR2: SGHRS and YFSETQ. V lost 4 bases and J 1 base, leaving 8 bases between the germline ends. CDR3 DNA: TGCGCCAGCAGCCTTAGTAATAACTATGGCTACACCTTC. Its translation: CASSLSNNYGYTF.